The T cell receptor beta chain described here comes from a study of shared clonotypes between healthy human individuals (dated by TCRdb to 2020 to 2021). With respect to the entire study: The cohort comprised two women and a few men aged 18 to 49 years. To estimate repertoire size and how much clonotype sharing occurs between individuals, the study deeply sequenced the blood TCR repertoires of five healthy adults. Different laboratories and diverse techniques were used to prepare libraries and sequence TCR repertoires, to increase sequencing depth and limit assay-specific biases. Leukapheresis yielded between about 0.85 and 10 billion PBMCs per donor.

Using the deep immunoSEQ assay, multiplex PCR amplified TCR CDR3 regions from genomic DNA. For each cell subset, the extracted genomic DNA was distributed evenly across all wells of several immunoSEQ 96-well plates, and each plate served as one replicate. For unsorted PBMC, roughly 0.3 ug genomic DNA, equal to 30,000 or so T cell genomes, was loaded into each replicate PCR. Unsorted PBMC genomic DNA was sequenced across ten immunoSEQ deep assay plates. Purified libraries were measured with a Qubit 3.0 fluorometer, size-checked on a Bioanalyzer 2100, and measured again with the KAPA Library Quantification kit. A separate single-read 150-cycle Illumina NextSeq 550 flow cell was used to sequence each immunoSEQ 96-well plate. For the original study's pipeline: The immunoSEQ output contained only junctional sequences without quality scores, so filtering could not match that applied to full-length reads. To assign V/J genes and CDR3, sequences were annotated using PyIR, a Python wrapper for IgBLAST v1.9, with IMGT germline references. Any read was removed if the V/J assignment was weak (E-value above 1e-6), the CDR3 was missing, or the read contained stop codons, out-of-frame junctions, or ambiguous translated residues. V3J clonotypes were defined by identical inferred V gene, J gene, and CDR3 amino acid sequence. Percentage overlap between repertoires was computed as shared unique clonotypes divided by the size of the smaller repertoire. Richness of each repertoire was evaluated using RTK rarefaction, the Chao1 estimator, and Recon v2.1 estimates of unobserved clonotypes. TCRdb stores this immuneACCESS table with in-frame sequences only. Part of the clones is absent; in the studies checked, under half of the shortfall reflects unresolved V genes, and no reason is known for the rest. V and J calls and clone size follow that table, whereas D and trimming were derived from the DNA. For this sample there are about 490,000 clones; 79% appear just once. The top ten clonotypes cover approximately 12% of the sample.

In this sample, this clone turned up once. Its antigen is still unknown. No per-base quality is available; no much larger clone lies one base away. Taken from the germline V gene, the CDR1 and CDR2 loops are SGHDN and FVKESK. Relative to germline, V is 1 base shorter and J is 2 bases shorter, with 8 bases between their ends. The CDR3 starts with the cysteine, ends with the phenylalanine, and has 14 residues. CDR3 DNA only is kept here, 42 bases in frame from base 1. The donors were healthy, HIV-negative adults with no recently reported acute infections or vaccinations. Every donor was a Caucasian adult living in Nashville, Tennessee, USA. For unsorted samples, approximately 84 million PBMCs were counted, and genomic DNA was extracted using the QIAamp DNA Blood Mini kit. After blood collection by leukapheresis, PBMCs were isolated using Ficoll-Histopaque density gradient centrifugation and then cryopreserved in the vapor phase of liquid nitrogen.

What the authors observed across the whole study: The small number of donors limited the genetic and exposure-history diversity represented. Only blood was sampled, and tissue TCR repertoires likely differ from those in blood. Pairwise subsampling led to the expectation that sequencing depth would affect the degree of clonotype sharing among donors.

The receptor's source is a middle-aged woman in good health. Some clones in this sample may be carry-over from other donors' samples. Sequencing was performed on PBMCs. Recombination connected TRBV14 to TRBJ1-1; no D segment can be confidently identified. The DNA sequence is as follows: TGTGCCAGCAGCCAAGGACTGCCCAACACTGAAGCTTTCTTT. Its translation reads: CASSQGLPNTEAFF.